These T cell receptor beta chains were read from a single sample in a study of PD-L1 blockade in urothelial cancer. Sequencing was performed with immunoSEQ multiplex PCR; in TCRdb, only in-frame clones are kept and a portion is missing. Here the sample spans under 100,000 clones, around 89% being singletons. Here the sequenced sample was PBMCs, taken around atezolizumab (anti-PD-L1) treatment. The receptors come from a man aged 55 to 69 with urothelial cancer. The CDR3 runs from the conserved cysteine through the conserved F or W. The D gene is left open where the match is weak. Expanded clones are given a class, and other clones once, few, many or no size at all.

J gene: TRBJ2-3
clone size: NA
D gene: TRBD2
V gene: TRBV7-2
CDR3 DNA: TGTGCCAGCAGCTTAACGTGGGGAGCGGGAGGGAGCACAGATACGCAGTATTTT
CDR3 protein: CASSLTWGAGGSTDTQYF

J gene: TRBJ2-3
clone size: NA
D gene: TRBD2
V gene: TRBV7-9
CDR3 DNA: TGTGCCAGCAGCTTATGGGGGAGGGAAGATACGCAGTATTTT
CDR3 protein: CASSLWGREDTQYF

J gene: TRBJ2-3
clone size: NA
D gene: NA
V gene: TRBV7-2
CDR3 DNA: TGTGCCAGCACCTTAAGAGCCTTAGCCGATACGCAGTATTTT
CDR3 protein: CASTLRALADTQYF

J gene: TRBJ2-7
clone size: NA
D gene: NA
V gene: TRBV2
CDR3 DNA: TGTGCGGGGGGAGTTACAACCTACGAGCAGTACTTC
CDR3 protein: CAGGVTTYEQYF

J gene: TRBJ2-6
clone size: NA
D gene: NA
V gene: TRBV27
CDR3 DNA: TGTGCCAGCAGTCCCCGGGACACTCTGAATGGAGCCAACGTCCTGACTTTC
CDR3 protein: CASSPRDTLNGANVLTF

J gene: TRBJ2-5
clone size: NA
D gene: NA
V gene: TRBV5-1
CDR3 DNA: TGCGCCAGCAGTTCAGGGAAACAGGGCCCAGAGACCCAGTACTTC
CDR3 protein: CASSSGKQGPETQYF

J gene: TRBJ2-5
clone size: NA
D gene: NA
V gene: TRBV11-2
CDR3 DNA: TGTGCCAGCAGCAAATTGGGACTGGGGTCGACGGAAGGAGAGACCCAGTACTTC
CDR3 protein: CASSKLGLGSTEGETQYF

J gene: TRBJ1-3
clone size: NA
D gene: NA
V gene: TRBV5-4
CDR3 DNA: TGTGCCAGCAGCTTGGGTCGAGGTGGTAGCGCTGGAAACACCATATATTTT
CDR3 protein: CASSLGRGGSAGNTIYF

J gene: TRBJ2-1
clone size: NA
D gene: NA
V gene: TRBV7-9
CDR3 DNA: TGTGCCAGCAGCTCTAGGGGCAATGAGCAGTTCTTC
CDR3 protein: CASSSRGNEQFF

J gene: TRBJ2-2
clone size: NA
D gene: NA
V gene: TRBV30
CDR3 DNA: TGTGCCTGGAGGGAATTCGGACAGTCGTATACCGGGGAGCTGTTTTTT
CDR3 protein: CAWREFGQSYTGELFF

J gene: TRBJ2-6
clone size: NA
D gene: NA
V gene: TRBV11-1
CDR3 DNA: TGTGCCAGCAGCCTCCGACAGACTCTTGCTGGGGCCAACGTCCTGACTTTC
CDR3 protein: CASSLRQTLAGANVLTF

J gene: TRBJ1-2
clone size: NA
D gene: TRBD1
V gene: TRBV4-1
CDR3 DNA: TGCGCCAGCAGTCCTACCGGGACAGGGCTCAGCTACACCTTC
CDR3 protein: CASSPTGTGLSYTF

J gene: TRBJ2-1
clone size: once
D gene: TRBD2
V gene: TRBV6-6
CDR3 DNA: TGTGCCAGCAGACCATCATCTAGCGGGGGCGGGGGCGAGCAGTTCTTC
CDR3 protein: CASRPSSSGGGGEQFF

J gene: TRBJ2-1
clone size: NA
D gene: NA
V gene: TRBV20-1
CDR3 DNA: TGCAGTCGGGGCGGGAACAATGAGCAGTTCTTC
CDR3 protein: CSRGGNNEQFF

J gene: TRBJ2-3
clone size: NA
D gene: NA
V gene: TRBV2
CDR3 DNA: TGTGCCAGCAGTCTGCTACTGAGCACAGATACGCAGTATTTT
CDR3 protein: CASSLLLSTDTQYF

J gene: TRBJ2-5
clone size: NA
D gene: TRBD2
V gene: TRBV7-6
CDR3 DNA: TGTGCCAGCAGCGAGGGACTAGCGCGGGGGGAGACCCAGTACTTC
CDR3 protein: CASSEGLARGETQYF

J gene: TRBJ2-2
clone size: NA
D gene: TRBD1
V gene: TRBV4-3
CDR3 DNA: TGCGCCAGCAGCCAAGCCCCGACAGGGGGAAGCACCGGGGAGCTGTTTTTT
CDR3 protein: CASSQAPTGGSTGELFF

J gene: TRBJ1-2
clone size: NA
D gene: NA
V gene: TRBV19
CDR3 DNA: TGTGCCAGTAGTATGCAGGGAAGGGGCTATGGCTACACCTTC
CDR3 protein: CASSMQGRGYGYTF

J gene: TRBJ1-1
clone size: NA
D gene: NA
V gene: TRBV7-9
CDR3 DNA: TGTGCCAGCAGCTTAGCACCTCTCGGACAGAAGAACACTGAAGCTTTCTTT
CDR3 protein: CASSLAPLGQKNTEAFF

J gene: TRBJ1-2
clone size: NA
D gene: NA
V gene: TRBV9
CDR3 DNA: TGTGCCAGCAGCCTGGAGGGAATTGGCTACACCTTC
CDR3 protein: CASSLEGIGYTF

J gene: TRBJ2-5
clone size: NA
D gene: TRBD2
V gene: TRBV4-1
CDR3 DNA: TGCGCCAGCAGCCAAGGGCCTGGACTAGCGGGGGGCGAGACCCAGTACTTC
CDR3 protein: CASSQGPGLAGGETQYF

J gene: TRBJ1-6
clone size: NA
D gene: NA
V gene: TRBV6-5
CDR3 DNA: TGTGCCAGCAGTTACTCGGTGGGGGGATATAATTCACCCCTCCACTTT
CDR3 protein: CASSYSVGGYNSPLHF

J gene: TRBJ2-1
clone size: NA
D gene: TRBD2
V gene: TRBV7-9
CDR3 DNA: TGTGCCAGCAGCCCGGGGACTAGCGGGGGGGATGAGCAGTTCTTC
CDR3 protein: CASSPGTSGGDEQFF